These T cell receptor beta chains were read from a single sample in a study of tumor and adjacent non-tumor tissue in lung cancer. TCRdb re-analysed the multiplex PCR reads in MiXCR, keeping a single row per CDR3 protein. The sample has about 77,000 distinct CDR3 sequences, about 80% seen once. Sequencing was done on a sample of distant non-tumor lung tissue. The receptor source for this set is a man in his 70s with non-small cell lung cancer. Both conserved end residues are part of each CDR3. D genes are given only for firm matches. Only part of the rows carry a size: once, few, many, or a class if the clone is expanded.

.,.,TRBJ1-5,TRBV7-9,TGTGACAGCAGCGTTGATAATCAGCCACAGAATTTT,CDSSVDNQPQNF
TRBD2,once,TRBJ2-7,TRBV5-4,TGTACCAGCAGCGCGCTCGGCAGGGACTACGAGCAGTATTTC,CTSSALGRDYEQYF
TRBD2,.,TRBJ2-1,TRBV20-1,TGCAGTGCTAGACCCCTCCGTCCAACTAGCGGGAGTTCTGATGTGCAGTTCTTC,CSARPLRPTSGSSDVQFF
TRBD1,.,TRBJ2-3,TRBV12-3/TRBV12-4,TGTGCCAGCAGTTTAGGGACAGGGGGTGATCAGCCCCAGTATTTT,CASSLGTGGDQPQYF
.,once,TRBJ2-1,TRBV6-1,TGTGCCAGCAGTAGGACAGTGGAATTGGATGAGCGGTTCTTC,CASSRTVELDERFF
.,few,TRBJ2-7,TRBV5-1,TGCGCCAGCAGCTTGGAATGGAGAGAGGACGAGCAGTACTTC,CASSLEWREDEQYF
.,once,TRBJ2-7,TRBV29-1,TGCAGCGTTGTTATTGCATCCCACGAGCAGTACTTC,CSVVIASHEQYF
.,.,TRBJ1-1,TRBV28,TGTGCCAGCCTAAGGAGGGGGGGGACTGAAGCTTTCTTT,CASLRRGGTEAFF
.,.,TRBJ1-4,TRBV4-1,TGCGCCAGCAGACAGATAGGGGGGCAGGGGAGCGAAAAACTGTTTTTT,CASRQIGGQGSEKLFF
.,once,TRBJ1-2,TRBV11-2,TGTGCCAGCTCGGTGACAGAGGGTAACTATGGCTGCACCTTC,CASSVTEGNYGCTF
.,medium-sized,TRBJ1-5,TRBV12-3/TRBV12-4,TGTGCCAGCAGTCCCGCTGGCCAGCCCCAGCATTTT,CASSPAGQPQHF
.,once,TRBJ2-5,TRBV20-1,TGCAGTGCTAGAGATCGGGCGGGCAAGGGGGAGACCCAGCACTTC,CSARDRAGKGETQHF
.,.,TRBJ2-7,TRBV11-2,TGTGCCAGGAGCCCAGGGAGGGGGCCGACCTACGAGCAGTATTTC,CARSPGRGPTYEQYF
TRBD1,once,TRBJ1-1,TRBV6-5,TGTACCAGCAGTTACTCCCCACGGACAGGGAGCACTGAAACTTTCTTT,CTSSYSPRTGSTETFF
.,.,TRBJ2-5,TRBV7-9,TGTGCCAGCAGGGATGGAAGGGGATTGAAGACCCAGTACTTC,CASRDGRGLKTQYF
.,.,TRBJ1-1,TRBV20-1,TGCAGTGCTAGGGCCGCAAGGGGCGGTGAAGCTTTCTTT,CSARAARGGEAFF
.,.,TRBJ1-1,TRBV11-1,TGTGCCAGTAGCTTAGAGAATCGGGCGGGGACTCAAGCTTTCTTT,CASSLENRAGTQAFF
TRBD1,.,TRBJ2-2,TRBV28,TGTGCCAGCAGTGCGCGAAGGGGGCTTGGCACCGGGGAGCTGCTTTTT,CASSARRGLGTGELLF
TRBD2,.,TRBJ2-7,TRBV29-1,TGCAGCGATAGGACTAGCGGGATGGCTTTCTTC,CSDRTSGMAFF
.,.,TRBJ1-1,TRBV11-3,TGTGCCAGCAGCCCCCTGGCGAACACTGAGACTTTCTTT,CASSPLANTETFF
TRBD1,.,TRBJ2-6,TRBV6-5,TGTTCCAGCAGTTCCAGGACAGGGGGTTCTGGGGCCAACGTCCTGACTTTC,CSSSSRTGGSGANVLTF
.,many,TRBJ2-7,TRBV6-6,TGTGCCAGCAGTGCACGGGGGCTCCACGAGCAGTACTTC,CASSARGLHEQYF
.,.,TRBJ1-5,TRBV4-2,TGTGCCAGCAGCCAATATCGCGGGTGGCAACCCCAGCATTTT,CASSQYRGWQPQHF
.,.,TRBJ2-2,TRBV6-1,TGTGCCAGCAGTGAAGCACCTTATCATAACACCGGGGAGCTGTATTTT,CASSEAPYHNTGELYF
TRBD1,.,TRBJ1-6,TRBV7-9,TGTGTTACCAGCAACAGGGGTTCACCCCTCCACTTT,CVTSNRGSPLHF
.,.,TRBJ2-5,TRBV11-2,TGTGCCAACAGCCCGGGGAGAGTTGGGCAAGAAACCCAGTACTTC,CANSPGRVGQETQYF
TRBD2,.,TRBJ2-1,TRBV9,TGTGCCAGCAGCGCATTTAGCGGGAGAAACAATGAGCAGCTCTTC,CASSAFSGRNNEQLF
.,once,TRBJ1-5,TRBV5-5,TGTGCCAGCAACAAGGGCCTTAGCAATCAACCCCAGCATTTT,CASNKGLSNQPQHF
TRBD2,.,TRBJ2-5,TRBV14,TGTGCGAGCAGCCTAGCGGGGACCCAGTATTTC,CASSLAGTQYF
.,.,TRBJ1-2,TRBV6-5,TGTACCAGCAGTTACTTAATACAGGGTTATGGCTACACCTTC,CTSSYLIQGYGYTF
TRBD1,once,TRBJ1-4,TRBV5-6,TGTGCCAGCAGCCAGGGACAGGGGGGTGAAAACCTGTTTTTT,CASSQGQGGENLFF
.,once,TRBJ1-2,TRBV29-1,TGCAACGTTGTTCCCTATCAATCCACGGGAGAAGATGGCTACACCTTC,CNVVPYQSTGEDGYTF
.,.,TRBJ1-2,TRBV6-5,TGTGCCAGCAGTCCCGGGCAGGGTGGCTACATCTTC,CASSPGQGGYIF
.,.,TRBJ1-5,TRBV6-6,TGTGCTAGCAGACCCCCCTGCGTGGGAGATCAGCCCCAGCATTTT,CASRPPCVGDQPQHF
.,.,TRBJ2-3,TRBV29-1,TGCAGCGTTGAAGGGAAGGGGGGCCCCTTTTCGGGTACGCAGTATTTT,CSVEGKGGPFSGTQYF
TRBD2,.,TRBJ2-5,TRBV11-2,TGTGCCAGCAGTTTAGTATGGACTAGCGGGGGCCGACAAGTGACCCGGTACTTC,CASSLVWTSGGRQVTRYF
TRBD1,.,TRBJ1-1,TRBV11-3,TGTGCCAGCAGTTTCCGGGACAGAATCCTGAGCAATGAAGCTTTCTTT,CASSFRDRILSNEAFF
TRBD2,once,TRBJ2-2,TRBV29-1,TGCAGCATTATTCCAGCGGGGTCGAACACCGGGGAGCTGTTTTTC,CSIIPAGSNTGELFF
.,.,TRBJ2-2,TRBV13,TGTGCCAGCAGCTTAGGGAGAGGTTCGGTCACCGGAGAGCTGTTTTTT,CASSLGRGSVTGELFF
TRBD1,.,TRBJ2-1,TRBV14,TGTGCCAGCAACCTGAGACAGGGATTTAGCAATGAGCAGTGCTTC,CASNLRQGFSNEQCF
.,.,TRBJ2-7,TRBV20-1,TGCGGTGCTAGTTCCCCTGGAACTGGCTACGAGCAGTACTTC,CGASSPGTGYEQYF
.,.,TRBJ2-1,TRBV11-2,TGTGCCAGCAGCTTACAGGGGAGCTACGATGAGCAGTTCTTC,CASSLQGSYDEQFF
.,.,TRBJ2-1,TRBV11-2,TGTGCAAGCAACTTACAGGGAGTAGCCAATGAGAAGTTCTTC,CASNLQGVANEKFF
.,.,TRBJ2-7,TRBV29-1,TGCAGCGTTGCTGCCGCATCATACGAGCAGTACTTC,CSVAAASYEQYF
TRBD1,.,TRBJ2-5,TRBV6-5,TGTGCCAGAAGTTCCGCCGGGACAGCGTTCCCACAAGAGACCCAGTACTTC,CARSSAGTAFPQETQYF
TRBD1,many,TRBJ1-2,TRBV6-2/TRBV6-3,TGTGCCAGCAGTTATCTCGGGACAGGGGGCAACTATGGCTACACCTTC,CASSYLGTGGNYGYTF
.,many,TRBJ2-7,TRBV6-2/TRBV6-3,TGTGCCAGCAGTTACATGGGACGGTATCCCTACGAGCAGTACTTC,CASSYMGRYPYEQYF
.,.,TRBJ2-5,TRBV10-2,TGTACCAGCAGGACGGGACTGATCCAAGAGACCCAGTACTTC,CTSRTGLIQETQYF
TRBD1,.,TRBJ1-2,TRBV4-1,TGCGCCAGAAGCTCCGGGACAGGTAACTATGGCTACACCTTC,CARSSGTGNYGYTF